Included here is one T cell receptor (beta chain) sequence, with context. These data come from a study of PD-1 blockade in classical Hodgkin lymphoma. Libraries were prepared by immunoSEQ multiplex PCR; TCRdb keeps only in-frame clonotypes and omits some of them. Here the sample spans some 45,000 clones, around 80% being singletons. Trimming pared 6 bases from V and 4 bases from J, leaving 11 bases between. The CDR3 runs 13 residues. Germline CDR1 reads SNHLY; CDR2 reads FYNNEI. Documented time point: cycle 4 day 1 (C4D1), after around six weeks of nivolumab. Every patient experienced relapse after autologous stem cell transplantation, and brentuximab vedotin exposure varied.

V is TRBV2 and J is TRBJ2-3; the D gene is possibly TRBD1 (5 bases). Sequenced material: peripheral blood mononuclear cells (PBMCs), taken before the fourth cycle of nivolumab. The source of this sequence is a human donor with classical Hodgkin lymphoma. The CDR3 is CASRWTFSDTQYF. CDR3 nucleotides: TGTGCCAGCAGGTGGACATTCTCAGATACGCAGTATTTT.